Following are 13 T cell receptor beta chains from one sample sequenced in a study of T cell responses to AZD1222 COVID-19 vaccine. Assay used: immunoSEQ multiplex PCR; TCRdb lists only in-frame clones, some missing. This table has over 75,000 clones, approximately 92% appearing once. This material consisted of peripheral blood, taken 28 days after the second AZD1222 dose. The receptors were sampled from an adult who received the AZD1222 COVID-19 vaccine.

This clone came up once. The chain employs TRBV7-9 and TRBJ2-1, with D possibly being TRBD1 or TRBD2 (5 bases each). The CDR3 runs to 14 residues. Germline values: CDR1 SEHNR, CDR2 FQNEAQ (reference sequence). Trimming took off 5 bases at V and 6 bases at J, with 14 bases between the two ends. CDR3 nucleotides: TGTGCCAGCAGCCGAGCAGGGACCGCCAATGAGCAGTTCTTC. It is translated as CASSRAGTANEQFF.

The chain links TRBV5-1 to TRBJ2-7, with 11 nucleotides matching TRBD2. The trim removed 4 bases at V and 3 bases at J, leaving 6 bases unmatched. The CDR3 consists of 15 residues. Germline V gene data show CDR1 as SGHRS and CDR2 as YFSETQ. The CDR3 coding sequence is TGCGCCAGCAGCCCACCCGGGACTAGCGGCTACGAGCAGTACTTC. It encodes CASSPPGTSGYEQYF.

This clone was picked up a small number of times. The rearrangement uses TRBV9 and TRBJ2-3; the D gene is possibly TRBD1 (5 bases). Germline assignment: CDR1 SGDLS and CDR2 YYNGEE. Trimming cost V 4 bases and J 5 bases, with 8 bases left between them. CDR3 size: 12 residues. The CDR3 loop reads CASSPQGDTQYF. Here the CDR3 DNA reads TGTGCCAGCAGCCCCCAGGGAGATACGCAGTATTTT.

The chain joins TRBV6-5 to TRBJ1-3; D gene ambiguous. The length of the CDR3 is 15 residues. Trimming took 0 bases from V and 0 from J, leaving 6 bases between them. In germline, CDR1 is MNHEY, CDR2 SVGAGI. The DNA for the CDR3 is TGTGCCAGCAGTTACTCACCGCTCTCTGGAAACACCATATATTTT. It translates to CASSYSPLSGNTIYF.

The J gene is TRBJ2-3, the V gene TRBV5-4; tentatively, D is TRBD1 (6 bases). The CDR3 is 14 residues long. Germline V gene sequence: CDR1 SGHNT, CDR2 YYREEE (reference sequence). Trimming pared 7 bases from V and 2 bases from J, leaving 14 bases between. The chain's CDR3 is CASRKDRNTDTQYF. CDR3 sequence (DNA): TGTGCCAGCCGTAAGGACAGAAACACAGATACGCAGTATTTT.

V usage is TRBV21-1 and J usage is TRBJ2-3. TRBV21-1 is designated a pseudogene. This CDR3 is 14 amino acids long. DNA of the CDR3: TGTGCCAGCAGCAAGACGACCTCTTGCGATACGCAGTATTTT. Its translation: CASSKTTSCDTQYF.

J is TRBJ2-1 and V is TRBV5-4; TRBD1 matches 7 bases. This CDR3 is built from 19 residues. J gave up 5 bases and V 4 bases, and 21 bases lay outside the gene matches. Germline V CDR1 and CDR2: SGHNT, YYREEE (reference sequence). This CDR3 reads CASSPTGTVVRDPDNEQFF. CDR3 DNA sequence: TGTGCCAGCAGCCCCACCGGGACAGTCGTCCGGGACCCAGACAATGAGCAGTTCTTC.

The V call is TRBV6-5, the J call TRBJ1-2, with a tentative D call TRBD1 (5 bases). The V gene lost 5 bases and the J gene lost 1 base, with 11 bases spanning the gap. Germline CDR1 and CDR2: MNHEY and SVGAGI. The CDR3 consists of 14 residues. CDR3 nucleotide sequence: TGTGCCAGCAGTAGCCCCGGACATAACTATGGCTACACCTTC. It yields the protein CASSSPGHNYGYTF.

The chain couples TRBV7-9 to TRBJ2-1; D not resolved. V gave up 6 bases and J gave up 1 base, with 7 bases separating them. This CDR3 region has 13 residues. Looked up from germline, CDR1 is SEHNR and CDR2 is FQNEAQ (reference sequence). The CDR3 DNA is TGTGCCAGCAGTCTGGGATCCTACAATGAGCAGTTCTTC. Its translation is CASSLGSYNEQFF.

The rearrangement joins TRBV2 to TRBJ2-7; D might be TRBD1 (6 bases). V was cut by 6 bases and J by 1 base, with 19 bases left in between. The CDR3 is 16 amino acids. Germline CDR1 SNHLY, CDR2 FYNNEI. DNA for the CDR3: TGTGCCAGCAGCCCCGGGACATTCGCGACGTCCTACGAGCAGTACTTC. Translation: CASSPGTFATSYEQYF.

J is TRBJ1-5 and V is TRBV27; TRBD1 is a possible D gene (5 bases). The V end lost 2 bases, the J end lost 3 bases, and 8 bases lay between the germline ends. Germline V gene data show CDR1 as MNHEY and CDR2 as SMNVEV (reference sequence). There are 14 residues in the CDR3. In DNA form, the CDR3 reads TGTGCCAGCAGTTTAGGGGGTTTCAATCAGCCCCAGCATTTT. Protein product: CASSLGGFNQPQHF.

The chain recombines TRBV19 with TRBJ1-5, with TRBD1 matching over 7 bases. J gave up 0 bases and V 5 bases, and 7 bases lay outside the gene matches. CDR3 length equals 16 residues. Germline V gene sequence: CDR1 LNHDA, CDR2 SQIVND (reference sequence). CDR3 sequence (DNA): TGTGCCAGTAGTCAAACAGGGGTTTCTAGCAATCAGCCCCAGCATTTT. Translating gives CASSQTGVSSNQPQHF. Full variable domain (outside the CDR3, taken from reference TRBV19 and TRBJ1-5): DGGITQSPKYLFRKEGQNVTLSCEQNLNHDAMYWYRQDPGQGLRLIYYSQIVNDFQKGDIAEGYSVSREKKESFPLTVTSAQKNPTAFYLCASSQTGVSSNQPQHFGDGTRLSIL.

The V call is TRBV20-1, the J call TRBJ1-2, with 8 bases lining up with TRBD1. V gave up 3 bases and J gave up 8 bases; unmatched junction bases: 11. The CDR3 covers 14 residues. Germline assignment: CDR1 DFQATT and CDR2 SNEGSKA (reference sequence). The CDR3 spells CSASLPGGLKGYTF. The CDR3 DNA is TGCAGTGCTAGTCTACCAGGGGGCCTGAAAGGCTACACCTTC.